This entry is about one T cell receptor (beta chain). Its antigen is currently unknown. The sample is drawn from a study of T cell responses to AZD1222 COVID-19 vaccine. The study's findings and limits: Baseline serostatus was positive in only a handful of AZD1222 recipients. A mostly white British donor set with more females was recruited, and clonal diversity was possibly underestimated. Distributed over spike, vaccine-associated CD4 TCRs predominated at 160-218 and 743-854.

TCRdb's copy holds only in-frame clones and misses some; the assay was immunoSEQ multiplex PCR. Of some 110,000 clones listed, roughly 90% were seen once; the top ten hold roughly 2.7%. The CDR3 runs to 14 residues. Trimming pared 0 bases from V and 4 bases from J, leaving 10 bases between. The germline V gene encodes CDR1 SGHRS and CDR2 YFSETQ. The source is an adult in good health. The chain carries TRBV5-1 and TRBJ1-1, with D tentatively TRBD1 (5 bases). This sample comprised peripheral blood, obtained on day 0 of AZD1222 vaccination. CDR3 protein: CASSLDRTSTEAFF. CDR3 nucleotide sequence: TGCGCCAGCAGCTTGGACAGGACGAGCACTGAAGCTTTCTTT.